The present TCR beta chain was sequenced within a study of T-cell reconstitution after alpha-beta-depleted transplantation in children. Preparation of the TCRbeta library was carried out with unique molecular identifiers. From the PCR reads, TCRdb called clonotypes with MiXCR, one entry per CDR3 protein. The table has 900,000 or so distinct CDR3 sequences, 16% seen once; the top ten hold around 5.3%. CDR1 is SGHRS, CDR2 YFSETQ, per germline. Trimming cost V 2 bases and J 5 bases, with 13 bases left between them. There are 14 residues in the CDR3. This clonotype was observed a few times. The source of this sequence is a male patient younger than 18 who had a stem cell transplant for acute lymphoblastic leukemia, so the T cells may come from the graft donor. The material sequenced was PBMCs, mostly from graft donor cells, taken 360 days after TCRalphabeta/CD19-depleted stem cell transplant. The V call is TRBV5-1, the J call TRBJ2-5; D tentatively reads TRBD1 or TRBD2 (6 bases each). Written as DNA, the CDR3 is TGCGCCAGCAGCTTTTCAGGGGCGGGGGAGACCCAGTACTTC. Translating it yields CASSFSGAGETQYF. The variable domain in full, with the rest retrieved from reference TRBV5-1 and TRBJ2-5, is KAGVTQTPRYLIKTRGQQVTLSCSPISGHRSVSWYQQTPGQGLQFLFEYFSETQRNKGNFPGRFSGRQFSNSRSEMNVSTLELGDSALYLCASSFSGAGETQYFGPGTRLLVL.